This T cell receptor beta chain was sequenced during a study of cytomegalovirus exposure and HLA in healthy donors (dated by TCRdb to between 2016 and 2019). Study-wide context: In an earlier analysis of roughly 590 of the donors, under 300 Gb of sequence data and approximately 100 million unique TCR beta sequences from 150 million to 200 million T cells were reported. Roughly 5 DR-DQ haplotypes were treated as single units for association and clustering because of strong linkage in the cohort. Besides the first cohort of approximately 670 subjects, a separate validation cohort made up of roughly 120 different subjects was used. Every discovery cohort repertoire had been produced on one sequencing platform. In a later genetic analysis, genome-wide SNP genotypes for about three fifths of the roughly 670 donors were used, and that subset was treated as a discovery cohort. To decide whether each TCR beta V gene segment behaved as functional or pseudogenic, an earlier analysis of fewer than 750 of the donors relied on high-throughput TCR beta sequencing. Typing coverage varied by locus: roughly 629-630 donors for A, B, C, DRB1 and DQB1; approximately 500 for DQA1; approximately 610 for DPA1; roughly 470 for DPB1. Among the roughly 390 genotyped donors, roughly 80% belonged to the genetic ancestry cluster associated with self-reported Caucasian donors. The T cell repertoires of about 700 subjects were profiled by immunosequencing and related to cytomegalovirus serostatus. Donor age, sex, ethnicity and CMV serostatus were collected together with the repertoire data. Among about 360 genotyped donors of the cohort, an average of approximately 240,000 unique TCR beta nucleotide sequences were sequenced per donor, roughly a sixth of them non-productive. The study aimed to test whether cataloging public T cell receptors could reveal signatures of past pathogen exposure. Roughly 300 gigabases of sequencing data and approximately 92 million unique TCR sequences made up an early release that covered fewer than 650 HLA-typed donors. To predict cytomegalovirus infection status, the study brought together high-throughput TCR immunosequencing, statistical association of individual TCRs with disease status, and machine learning. To study patterns of TCR occurrence, a later analysis re-analyzed previously published TCR beta repertoires from 600 to 750 donors and added high-resolution HLA genotyping. Both class I and class II loci were covered by HLA typing, at four-digit resolution. In the later analysis, no new phenotypic data were used to find candidate immune exposures; instead, reliance was placed on TCR beta sequences and their occurrence across donors. General conclusions and limits of the study: In a later analysis, HLA-associated TCR beta chains showed more clonal expansion and lower generation probabilities than non-associated chains that were equally common. Cytomegalovirus status was reported to be diagnosed by the classifier with high specificity and sensitivity in both the original and validation cohorts. In vitro tests confirmed that a few of the cytomegalovirus-associated TCR beta chains recognize cytomegalovirus antigens. Because counts were too low, seventeen rarely observed V segments, including chromosome 9 orphons, were excluded from the earlier analysis of several hundred of the donors. In a later genetic analysis, a missense DCLRE1C variant was associated with V-gene and J-gene trimming of TCR beta chains, and the association was replicated in an independent cohort. Linkage disequilibrium might explain the correlated functional status among segregating V segments, but an unknown experimental factor could not be ruled out. Most CMV-associated TCR beta chains appeared to be HLA-restricted in a later analysis, and the HLA associations seemed to be driven largely by CMV exposure. Strong co-occurrence of HLA alleles, especially DR and DQ, made assigning TCR associations to individual alleles difficult. For the cohort, immune exposure information was limited to CMV serostatus. A cluster of highly shared sequence variants was judged likely to be a technical artifact of the sequencing pipeline. Because the 87-base-pair reads could not distinguish some IMGT-functional V segments, including TRBV6-2 and TRBV6-3, those segments were excluded. In a later analysis, several top co-occurrence clusters were reported to appear linked to parvovirus B19, influenza, CMV and Epstein-Barr virus. Because HLA typing was missing for some donors at each locus, association tests included only the typed subset. A later analysis associated 16,951 TCR beta sequences with specific HLA alleles at a false discovery rate of 0.05. In this cohort, only TCR beta chains were sequenced, and detectable features were limited by the absence of alpha or paired-chain data. In an earlier analysis of 587 of the donors, most TCR beta V segments appeared in productive rearrangements about 87% or about 30% of the time, broadly matching IMGT annotations. A further reported finding was that TCR beta sequences accurately predicted the HLA-A and HLA-B alleles for most subjects in the first cohort. According to a later analysis, TCR association rates differed among HLA loci, with DRB1 alleles showing the most associated TCRs and HLA-C alleles showing the fewest. In a later genetic analysis, fewer N-insertions in productive TCRs were reported among donors in an Asian-associated ancestry cluster than the roughly 640-donor mean. The authors suggested that the approach could potentially be extended to other disease states and immunological phenotypes. Sequencing depth was assumed to be roughly uniform across donors in the presence/absence analyses, though that assumption may not hold. Across donors, most TCR sequences were observed very rarely, whereas some public TCRs were present in many individuals. The study gave a list of more than 150 TCR beta chains associated with cytomegalovirus.

V loses 2 bases, J loses 8 bases, and the germline ends lie 15 bases apart. The germline V gene (reference sequence) provides CDR1 LNHDA and CDR2 SQIVND. Including the terminal cysteine and phenylalanine, the CDR3 comprises 15 residues. The kept DNA is CDR3 alone, 45 bases in frame from the first base. The cohort was made up of roughly 670 healthy bone marrow donors. All cohort members were sampled while nominally healthy, although unrecorded immune exposures were likely present. The donor was CMV seropositive and was included in the group of around 300 seropositive cohort members. A peripheral blood sample was provided by each donor, and peripheral blood mononuclear cells were used for TCR beta sequencing. Genomic DNA extraction from the blood cell samples was performed with the Qiagen DNeasy Blood Extraction Kit. The receptor library was made with the immunoSEQ multiplex PCR assay. For the multiplex PCR, a mixture combining 60 forward primers for TCR Vbeta segments and 13 reverse primers for TCR Jbeta segments was used. Amplification of the CDR3 region of rearranged TCR beta genes was performed with a multiplex PCR assay on genomic DNA. The amplified TCR beta libraries were sequenced on the Illumina HiSeq System as 87-base-pair reads. The authors processed their data as follows. A later analysis counted 75 million to 100 million unique TCR beta chains across the 666 repertoires, and some 11 million of these chains were shared by at least two donors. Raw reads were error-corrected and collapsed into unique sequences with a nearest-neighbor algorithm that merged closely related sequences to remove PCR and sequencing errors. V, D and J gene segments were assigned by aligning CDR3 sequences to IMGT reference sequences. For a sequence to be retained, at least a six-nucleotide match to both a V gene segment and a J gene segment was required. Rearrangements were classified as productive when the CDR3 lacked stop codons and remained in frame with V and J, and all other rearrangements were classified as non-productive. CDR3 was defined by IMGT convention, running from the second conserved V-encoded cysteine to the conserved J-encoded phenylalanine. The earlier analysis of 500 to 600 of the donors excluded sequences that lacked an unambiguous match to a single V gene segment. An earlier analysis of several hundred of the donors called V segments functional above 56.7% productive rearrangements and segregating when the between-donor standard deviation exceeded 5%. A statistical classification framework was built to diagnose cytomegalovirus status from the catalog of TCR beta chain sequences. In a later analysis, TCR nucleotide sequences were compared against IMGT/GENE-DB human TR gene sequences so that V and J genes could be assigned. A later analysis assigned CDR3 sequences and most-parsimonious VDJ recombination scenarios with the TCRdist pipeline. In a later analysis, every TCR beta chain was defined by the combination of its CDR3 amino acid sequence and its V-gene family, and reads without a unique V-gene family were dropped. To address suspected cross-contamination and a sequencing artifact, a later analysis removed roughly 580 highly shared, low-generation-probability nucleotide sequences. A later analysis calculated a clonal expansion index for each public chain from normalized within-repertoire ranks of inferred template counts. Generation probabilities in a later analysis came from a VDJ recombination model fitted to out-of-frame rearrangements, and those results were checked against IGoR. In a later analysis, TCR-TCR, TCR-HLA and TCR-CMV co-occurrence was scored with hypergeometric tests, and a repertoire-size bias correction was applied to TCR pairs. False discovery rates were estimated in a later analysis by permuting HLA or CMV assignments 20 times. In a later analysis, co-occurring TCRs were grouped using DBSCAN, and TCRdist sequence similarity was added for clustering within HLA-allele-positive subsets. Co-occurrence clustering excluded repertoires with fewer than 30,000 or more than 120,000 public chains, plus five with anomalous nucleotide sharing. TCRdb retrieved this table from immuneACCESS and kept in-frame rearrangements only. Not all clones are present; in checked studies, unresolved V genes account for under half, and no reason is known for the remainder. The D gene and trimming were derived from the DNA, and the V and J assignments and clone size from that table. The sample yields 100,000 to 150,000 clones; 60% to 85% were counted once. Of the sample, 2.7% falls within the top ten clones.

Regarding this clone: This clone's antigen is unknown. No much larger clone is present one base from it, and per-base qualities are unavailable.

The sequenced material came from PBMCs. Recombination connected TRBV19 to TRBJ1-4; matching of 5 bases hints at TRBD1 as the D gene. The TCR sequence derives from a middle-aged woman in good health and CMV-seropositive. CDR3 region: CASSIKTVGGEKLFF. The DNA reads as follows: TGTGCCAGTAGTATAAAGACAGTGGGAGGGGAAAAACTGTTTTTT.